This is a list of T cell receptor beta chains from one sample in a study of blood T cell repertoires in COVID-19. Clones were sequenced by immunoSEQ multiplex PCR, and TCRdb holds only the in-frame ones, with some missing. The sample records some 220,000 clones, around 80% being singletons. The sequenced sample was peripheral blood. These receptors were taken from a man over 45 with active or convalescent COVID-19. Both conserved end residues are part of each CDR3. A D gene is named only where the DNA matches it firmly. The size of a clone is reported for some rows only, either as once, few or many, or as a class for expanded clones.

size,D,V,J,CDR3,DNA
-,-,TRBV3-1/TRBV3-2,TRBJ2-7,CASSQIISSYEQYF,TGTGCCAGCAGCCAAATCATTAGCTCCTACGAGCAGTACTTC
-,-,TRBV6-5,TRBJ1-2,CASSYLWGDGYTF,TGTGCCAGCAGTTACCTATGGGGGGATGGCTACACCTTC
-,TRBD2,TRBV4-3,TRBJ2-3,CASSHTSSGGDTQYF,TGCGCCAGCAGCCATACCTCGAGCGGGGGGGATACGCAGTATTTT
few,TRBD1,TRBV7-2,TRBJ2-2,CASSLVSQGALTGELFF,TGTGCCAGCAGCTTAGTGTCGCAGGGGGCTCTCACCGGGGAGCTGTTTTTT
-,-,TRBV29-1,TRBJ1-3,CSVAPQGGNTIYF,TGCAGCGTTGCCCCTCAGGGTGGAAACACCATATATTTT
-,TRBD1,TRBV9,TRBJ1-1,CASRAVRTGGTEAFF,TGTGCCAGCAGAGCCGTAAGGACAGGGGGAACTGAAGCTTTCTTT
-,TRBD2,TRBV9,TRBJ2-1,CASSVAGSGSVEQFF,TGTGCCAGCAGCGTAGCGGGTAGCGGGAGTGTGGAGCAGTTCTTC
-,-,TRBV5-6,TRBJ1-2,CASSLGVSQGTGGYTF,TGTGCCAGCAGCCTGGGGGTATCCCAGGGGACGGGAGGCTACACCTTC
-,TRBD1,TRBV6-6,TRBJ1-2,CATGQGNYGYTF,TGTGCCACCGGACAGGGAAACTATGGCTACACCTTC
-,-,TRBV5-4,TRBJ1-2,CASSLEAGRPNYGYTF,TGTGCCAGCAGCTTGGAGGCAGGGCGGCCCAACTATGGCTACACCTTC